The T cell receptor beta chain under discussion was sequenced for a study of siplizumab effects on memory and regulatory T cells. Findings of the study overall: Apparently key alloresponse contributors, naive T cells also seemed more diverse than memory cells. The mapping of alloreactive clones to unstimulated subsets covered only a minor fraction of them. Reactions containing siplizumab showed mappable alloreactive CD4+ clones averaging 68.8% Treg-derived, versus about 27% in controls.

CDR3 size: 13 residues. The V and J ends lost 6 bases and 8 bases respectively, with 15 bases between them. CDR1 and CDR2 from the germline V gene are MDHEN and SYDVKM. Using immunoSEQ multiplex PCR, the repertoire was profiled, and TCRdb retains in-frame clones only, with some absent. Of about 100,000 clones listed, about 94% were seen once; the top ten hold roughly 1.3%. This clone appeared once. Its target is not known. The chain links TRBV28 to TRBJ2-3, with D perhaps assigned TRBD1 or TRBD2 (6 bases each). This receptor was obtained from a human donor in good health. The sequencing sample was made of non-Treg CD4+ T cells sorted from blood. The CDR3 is CASSPEGGRTQYF. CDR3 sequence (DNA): TGTGCCAGCAGCCCGGAGGGGGGCCGTACGCAGTATTTT.